This paragraph covers one T cell receptor beta chain sequence. Its antigen remains unknown. The data are from a study of human CD8 memory T cell subsets. Study outcomes and limitations: Exclusively the beta chains of the T cell receptor underwent sequencing in this study. High, similar diversity marked stem-like memory and precursor exhausted T cells but not effector memory cells. When diversity was estimated with Chao1, stem-like memory T cells appeared more diverse than precursor exhausted T cells.

Scientists made TCR beta libraries using UMI-labeled 5' RACE. TCRdb reanalyzed the 5' RACE reads and collapses them to one entry per CDR3 protein, without DNA. Found here are some 9,600 distinct CDR3 sequences; the top ten clones hold roughly 9.8%. Input material: CD8+ stem-like memory T cells (TSCM and TCM) sorted from PBMCs. Indicated subset: stem-like memory CD8 T cells (TSTEM), CCR7+ PD-1- TIGIT-. The receptor was derived from a human donor in good health.

CDR3 protein: CSASPWTDLNTEAFF. The chain carries TRBV20-1 and TRBJ1-1; checking the TCRdb D call of TRBD1 is not possible without DNA. The germline V gene encodes CDR1 DFQATT and CDR2 SNEGSKA (reference sequence). The CDR3 runs 15 residues.